The present entry profiles one TCR beta chain with its context. The study ran the assay at deep level. Around 30,000 T cell genomes (about 0.3 ug DNA) went into each PBMC replicate. This table comes from immunoSEQ multiplex PCR, and its TCRdb copy is limited to in-frame clones, with some not included. The sample shows about 560,000 clones, 70% to 80% of them seen only once. From germline, CDR1 is SGHTA and CDR2 FQGNSA. There are 12 residues in the CDR3. V gave up 2 bases and J gave up 6 bases, with 7 bases separating them. This sample is part of a study of shared clonotypes between healthy human individuals. Across the study: Participating donors consisted of two women and a few men aged 18 to 49.

Sequenced sample: PBMCs. The receptor comes from a woman between 40 and 55 years old in good health. Some clones in this sample may be carry-over from other donors' samples. The rearrangement uses TRBV7-2 and TRBJ1-1; no firm D call. The CDR3 DNA is TGTGCCAGCAGCTTAACTCGGTCTGAAGCTTTCTTT. This gives the protein CASSLTRSEAFF.